The 2 T cell receptor beta chains below come from one sample, sequenced in a study of T cell changes during pregnancy in multiple sclerosis. Data came from immunoSEQ multiplex PCR; TCRdb stores just in-frame clones and leaves some out. The top ten clones hold more than 1.3% of a sample with some 71,000 clones, around 90% of them seen once. This specimen was peripheral blood, taken in the third trimester of pregnancy. The origin of the receptors is a female donor with multiple sclerosis, enrolled in a pregnancy study.

The chain links TRBV5-5 to TRBJ2-5, with 8 bases that match TRBD1. V lost 4 bases and J lost 4; bases outside the gene matches: 3. In germline, CDR1 is SGHKS, CDR2 YYEKEE (reference sequence). The CDR3 covers 13 residues. The chain's CDR3 is CASSRTGTETQYF. The CDR3 DNA reads TGTGCCAGCAGCCGGACAGGGACAGAGACCCAGTACTTC.

The V gene is TRBV7-9, the J gene TRBJ1-3, with TRBD1 matching over 7 bases. Germline V lookup: CDR1 SEHNR, CDR2 FQNEAQ (reference sequence). V was clipped by 5 bases and J by 0 bases; unmatched bases: 13. This CDR3 region has 18 residues. In DNA form, the CDR3 reads TGTGCCAGCAGCCCATGGAATACAGGGGCTCCCTCTGGAAACACCATATATTTT. Translation gives CASSPWNTGAPSGNTIYF.